This T cell receptor beta chain was retrieved from a study of blood T cell repertoires in COVID-19. Study as a whole: Nucleic acid was either cDNA or gDNA, and it came from T cells, B-cell-depleted T cells, or PBMCs.

Participant age was about 18 to 89 years, and participants resided in around 24 US areas. Methods used by the authors: Reference gene primer amplification in the assay estimated nucleated cell counts. Assay: immunoSEQ multiplex PCR; the TCRdb copy retains only in-frame clones and omits some. That table supplies the V and J calls and clone size; D and trimming were determined from the DNA. This table holds about 140,000 clones, almost 85% found once. The source material was PBMCs or T cells enriched from blood (not recorded which). This TCR came from a man aged 40-50 years with acute COVID-19.

For the CDR3, the DNA is TGTGCCTGGAGTGTACGCGGAGGGGCAGATACGCAGTATTTT. Translation gives CAWSVRGGADTQYF. This chain links TRBV30 with TRBJ2-3; D is possibly TRBD2 (6 bases). Germline V gene lookup returns CDR1 GTSNPN and CDR2 SVGIG (reference sequence). V dropped 0 bases and J dropped 4 bases, with 11 bases sitting between them. The CDR3 has 14 amino acids.